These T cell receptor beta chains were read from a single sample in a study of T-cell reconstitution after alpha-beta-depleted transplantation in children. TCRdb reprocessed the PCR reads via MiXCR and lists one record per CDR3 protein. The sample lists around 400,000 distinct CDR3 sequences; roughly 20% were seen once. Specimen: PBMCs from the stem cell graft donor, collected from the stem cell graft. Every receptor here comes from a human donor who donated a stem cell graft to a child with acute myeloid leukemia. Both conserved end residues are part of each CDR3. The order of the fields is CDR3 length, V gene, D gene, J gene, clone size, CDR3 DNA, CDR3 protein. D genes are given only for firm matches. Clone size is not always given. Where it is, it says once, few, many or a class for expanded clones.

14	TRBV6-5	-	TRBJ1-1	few	TGTGCCAGCAGTTACTCGGACAGGAACACTGAAGCTTTCTTT	CASSYSDRNTEAFF
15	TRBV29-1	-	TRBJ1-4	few	TGCAGCGTTGAAGGGATCAGGGGCAGGGGCGAAAAACTGTTTTTT	CSVEGIRGRGEKLFF
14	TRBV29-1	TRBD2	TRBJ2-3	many	TGCAGCGTTCGGGGTAGCGGGAGCACAGATACGCAGTATTTT	CSVRGSGSTDTQYF
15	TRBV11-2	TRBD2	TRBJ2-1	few	TGTGCCAGCAGCTCACTAGCGGGTTCCCACAATGAGCAGTTCTTC	CASSSLAGSHNEQFF
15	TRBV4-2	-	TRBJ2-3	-	TGTGCCAGCAGCCAAGACAGGGGGACTGCAGATACGCAGTATTTT	CASSQDRGTADTQYF
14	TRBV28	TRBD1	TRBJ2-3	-	TGTGCCAGCAGTTTAGGGACAGGGGCAGATACGCAGTATTTT	CASSLGTGADTQYF
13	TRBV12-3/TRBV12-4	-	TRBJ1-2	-	TGTGCCAGCAGTTTTAAGCCTTACTATGGCTACACCTTC	CASSFKPYYGYTF
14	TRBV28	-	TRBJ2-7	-	TGTGCCAGCAGTTTTTCCACGGAGGACTACGAGCAGTACTTC	CASSFSTEDYEQYF
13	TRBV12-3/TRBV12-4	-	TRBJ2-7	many	TGTGCCAGCAGTTCGACCGTTACCTACGAGCAGTACTTC	CASSSTVTYEQYF
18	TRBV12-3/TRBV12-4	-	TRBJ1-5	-	TGTGCCAGCAGCCAGGGACCCCGGGACAAGGATAGCAATCAGCCCCAGCATTTT	CASSQGPRDKDSNQPQHF
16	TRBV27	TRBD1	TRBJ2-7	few	TGTGCCAGCAGTTTCATCTCGACGACAGGGCTCTACGAGCAGTACTTC	CASSFISTTGLYEQYF
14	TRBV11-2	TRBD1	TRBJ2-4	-	TGTGCCAGCAGCTCCAACAGGGGTGGAAACATTCAGTACTTC	CASSSNRGGNIQYF
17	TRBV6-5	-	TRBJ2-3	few	TGTGCCAGCAGTTACTCGACGATGGGGCAGAACACAGATACGCAGTATTTT	CASSYSTMGQNTDTQYF
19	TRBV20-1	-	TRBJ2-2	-	TGCAGTGCTAGAGATCTCATCTCTTGGGGGAGGACGAACACCGGGGAGCTGTTTTTT	CSARDLISWGRTNTGELFF
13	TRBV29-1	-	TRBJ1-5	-	TGCAGCGTGGCGCCAGGGAGCAATCAGCCCCAGCATTTT	CSVAPGSNQPQHF
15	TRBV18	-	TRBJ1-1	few	TGTGCCAGCTCACCACAGACAACAAAGAACACTGAAGCTTTCTTT	CASSPQTTKNTEAFF
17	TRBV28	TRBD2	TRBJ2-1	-	TGTGCCAGCAGGAAGACTAGCGGGAGGGGTATTTGGGGTGAGCAGTTCTTC	CASRKTSGRGIWGEQFF
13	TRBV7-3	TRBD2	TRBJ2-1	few	TGTGCCAGCAGGGGACTAGGAGACAATGAGCAGTTCTTC	CASRGLGDNEQFF
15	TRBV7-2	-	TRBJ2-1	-	TGTGCCAGCAGCTTACCATTAGGGACGAGCAATGAGCAGTTCTTC	CASSLPLGTSNEQFF
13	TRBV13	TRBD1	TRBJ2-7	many	TGTGCCAGCAGCCGGGACAGGGGAAACGAGCAGTACTTC	CASSRDRGNEQYF
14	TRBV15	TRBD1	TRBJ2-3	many	TGTGCCACCAGCCTGGGACAGGGGGCAGATACGCAGTATTTT	CATSLGQGADTQYF
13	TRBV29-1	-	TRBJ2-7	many	TGCAGCGTGCGGGACTCCGTGTCCTACGAGCAGTACTTC	CSVRDSVSYEQYF
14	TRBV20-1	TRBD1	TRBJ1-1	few	TGCAGTGCTTCACTTGGGACAGAGAACACTGAAGCTTTCTTT	CSASLGTENTEAFF
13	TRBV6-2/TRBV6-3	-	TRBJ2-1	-	TGTGCCAGCAGTCCTAGCCCCGACAATGAGCAGTTCTTC	CASSPSPDNEQFF
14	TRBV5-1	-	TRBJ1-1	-	TGCGCCAGCAGCTCCATTCAGGGTGGGACTGAAGCTTTCTTT	CASSSIQGGTEAFF
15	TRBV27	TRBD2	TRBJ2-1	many	TGTGCCACCAAACGGCTAGCGGACTCCTACAATGAGCAGTTCTTC	CATKRLADSYNEQFF
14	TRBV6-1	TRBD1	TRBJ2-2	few	TGTGCCAGCAAGACAGGGGGAAACACCGGGGAGCTGTTTTTT	CASKTGGNTGELFF
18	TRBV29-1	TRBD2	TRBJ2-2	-	TGCAGCGTTGAACGGAGGACTAGCGGGAGTGTGAACACCGGGGAGCTGTTTTTT	CSVERRTSGSVNTGELFF
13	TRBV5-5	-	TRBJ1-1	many	TGTGCCAGCAGCCCTGCCGGGGACACTGAAGCTTTCTTT	CASSPAGDTEAFF
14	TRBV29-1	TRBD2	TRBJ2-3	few	TGCAGCGTTGCCAGAGCGGGGTACACAGATACGCAGTATTTT	CSVARAGYTDTQYF
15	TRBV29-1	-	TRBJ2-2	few	TGCAGCGTTGAGCCTGGGGCCGCGAACACCGGGGAGCTGTTTTTT	CSVEPGAANTGELFF
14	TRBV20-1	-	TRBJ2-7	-	TGCAGTGCTAGATACCGGGACGGACCCTACGAGCAGTACTTC	CSARYRDGPYEQYF